This paragraph covers one T cell receptor (beta chain) sequence. Its antigen is unknown. The CDR3 ends on some other residue instead of the conserved phenylalanine or tryptophan, so this is likely a read error. The limits of the CDR3 on the DNA are not certain, so only TCRdb's listed CDR3 is given. From germline, CDR1 is SGHAT and CDR2 FQNNGV. 16 amino acids form the CDR3, both terminal residues included. Production of TCR beta cDNA used approximately 480 ng total RNA together with a constant-region primer. Researchers made the TCR beta libraries by running three nested multiplex PCR rounds with slightly modified ARM-PCR. The two initial PCR rounds, ten to eleven cycles each, used TRBV1-TRBV30 forward and C-beta reverse primers. Using its own MiXCR run on the multiplex PCR reads, TCRdb lists one record per CDR3 protein. Among 30,000 to 35,000 distinct CDR3 sequences listed, around 80% were seen once.

Unsorted bulk tissue (roughly 19-31 mg) underwent RNA and DNA co-extraction. The source of the sample is a study of tumor-infiltrating lymphocytes in primary liver carcinoma. Whole-study context: Productive TCRbeta reads per sample were roughly 3.5 to 7.5 million, not differing by tissue.

Regarding the study as a whole: Compared with tumor region pairs, tumor-adjacent and tumor-blood pairs overlapped less. A significantly higher top-250-clone fraction was found in tumors than in blood (p = 0.039). A small share of top clones, only about 7-25%, was found in all five tumor regions.

Specimen: liver tumor tissue from sampling region 5. The subset: tumor region T5, tumor centre. The rearrangement links TRBV11-2 to TRBJ2-5; the table's D call, TRBD2, has no DNA check behind it. The sequence was collected from a man aged 40-49 years with primary liver carcinoma and hepatitis B virus infection. CDR3 sequence: CASSQTPSGGKETLYL.